Below are 21 T cell receptor beta chains sequenced from a single sample in a study of STAT5B mutations in CD4+ large granular lymphocyte leukemia. TCRdb's copy holds only in-frame clones and misses some; the assay was immunoSEQ multiplex PCR. The sample holds about 33,000 clones, roughly 80% seen once. The sequenced sample consisted of CD4+ T cells from blood buffy coats. All receptors come from a human donor in good health.

This clone was seen just once. The chain couples TRBV11-3 to TRBJ1-1; D remains unclear. The CDR3 sequence is 13 residues long. Germline lookup yields CDR1 SGHNT and CDR2 YENEEA. The ends were cut back, 5 bases at V and 0 bases at J, with 7 bases in the middle. The CDR3 coding sequence is TGTGCCAGCAGCCCAGACATGAACACTGAAGCTTTCTTT. Amino acid sequence: CASSPDMNTEAFF.

This chain joins TRBV5-4 and TRBJ1-6; 7 bases match TRBD1. Germline assignment: CDR1 SGHNT and CDR2 YYREEE (reference sequence). The CDR3 contains 14 residues. V shed 1 base, J shed 9 bases, and the junction held 4 bases outside the gene matches. The CDR3 bases are TGTGCCAGCAGCTTGAGACAGGGTGGTTCACCCCTCCACTTT. It codes for CASSLRQGGSPLHF.

This sequence joins TRBV6-7 and TRBJ1-5, with a possible D match to TRBD1 (5 bases). TRBV6-7 is an ORF, and what it does is uncertain. This CDR3 contains 18 residues. V was cut by 0 bases and J by 0 bases, with 15 bases left in between. The CDR3 nucleotides read TGTGCCAGCAGTTACTCCATCCCGGTAGGGGATAGCAATCAGCCCCAGCATTTT. It specifies CASSYSIPVGDSNQPQHF.

The gene calls are TRBV29-1 and TRBJ2-1; 14 nucleotides match TRBD2. V shed 4 bases, J shed 2 bases, and the junction held 13 bases outside the gene matches. The CDR3 spans 19 residues. Per the germline V gene, CDR1 is SQVTM and CDR2 is ANQGSEA. DNA for the CDR3: TGCAGCGTTGGTAAGACCGGGACTAGCGGGAGAGCGACCTACAATGAGCAGTTCTTC. Protein: CSVGKTGTSGRATYNEQFF.

The chain recombines TRBV19 with TRBJ1-4; D gene unclear. Germline V gene data show CDR1 as LNHDA and CDR2 as SQIVND (reference sequence). V was trimmed by 5 bases and J by 5 bases, leaving 12 bases between them. The CDR3 has 14 residues. The DNA for the CDR3 is TGTGCCAGTAGTTCCCCCCCGGGGAATGAAAAACTGTTTTTT. Translation gives CASSSPPGNEKLFF.

V gene TRBV11-3 combines with J gene TRBJ1-3, with D unresolved. The CDR3 runs 12 residues. The V gene's germline CDR1 is SGHNT and CDR2 YENEEA. V lost 3 bases and J 6 bases, leaving 6 bases between the germline ends. The CDR3 reads CASSFTPNTIYF. For the CDR3, the DNA is TGTGCCAGCAGCTTTACCCCAAACACCATATATTTT.

This clone was found once. The chain joins TRBV5-1 to TRBJ1-1; D is undetermined. The CDR3 has 17 residues. Germline V lookup: CDR1 SGHRS, CDR2 YFSETQ. Trimming removed 4 bases from V and 1 base from J, with 20 bases in between. The DNA for the CDR3 is TGCGCCAGCAGCCTGAGGGCTGTTACCATCCCGAACACTGAAGCTTTCTTT. It yields the protein CASSLRAVTIPNTEAFF.

The rearrangement uses TRBV19 and TRBJ1-3; TRBD1 is a possible D gene (5 bases). Deletions cut 0 bases from V and 2 bases from J, with 5 bases between. The CDR3 runs 14 residues. Germline CDR1 reads LNHDA; CDR2 reads SQIVND (reference sequence). The CDR3, as DNA: TGTGCCAGTAGTATAGACAGGGCTGGAAACACCATATATTTT. This gives the protein CASSIDRAGNTIYF. Full variable domain (remainder filled in from reference TRBV19 and TRBJ1-3): DGGITQSPKYLFRKEGQNVTLSCEQNLNHDAMYWYRQDPGQGLRLIYYSQIVNDFQKGDIAEGYSVSREKKESFPLTVTSAQKNPTAFYLCASSIDRAGNTIYFGEGSWLTVV.

This chain connects TRBV7-2 to TRBJ2-1; D gene uncertain. Trimming removed 2 bases at V and 8 bases at J, with 13 bases between. This CDR3 comprises 14 residues. Per germline, CDR1 SGHTA and CDR2 FQGNSA. As DNA, the CDR3 is TGTGCCAGCAGCTTACGGGCGGATGGCGATGAGCAGTTCTTC. Protein sequence: CASSLRADGDEQFF.

The genes are TRBV9 and TRBJ2-1; 12 bases are shared with TRBD2. Trimming at V came to 3 bases and at J to 7 bases, leaving 5 bases not matched to a gene. The CDR3 sequence is 15 residues long. In germline, CDR1 is SGDLS, CDR2 YYNGEE. The CDR3 nucleotides are TGTGCCAGCAGCGGAAGACTAGCGGGAGTTAATGAGCAGTTCTTC. This gives the protein CASSGRLAGVNEQFF.

The chain joins TRBV11-3 to TRBJ2-7; D is undetermined. The V end was cut by 8 bases, the J end by 0 bases, with 14 bases between. The CDR3 extends over 14 amino acids. The germline V gene encodes CDR1 SGHNT and CDR2 YENEEA. The CDR3, as DNA: TGTGCCAGCGCTCGTGACCCTAGCTCCTACGAGCAGTACTTC. Its translation: CASARDPSSYEQYF.

This clone has only a few counts. V gene TRBV5-1 combines with J gene TRBJ2-2, with TRBD2 matching over 11 bases. From germline, CDR1 is SGHRS and CDR2 YFSETQ. Trimming at V came to 5 bases and at J to 7 bases, leaving 4 bases not matched to a gene. CDR3 length equals 14 residues. CDR3 DNA: TGCGCCAGCAGACTAGCGGGAGTTGGCGGGGAGCTGTTTTTT. Translating gives CASRLAGVGGELFF.

The J gene is TRBJ2-7, the V gene TRBV5-4; D is uncertain. V lost 2 bases to trimming and J lost 5 bases, with 14 bases between them. Germline loops: CDR1 SGHNT, CDR2 YYREEE (reference sequence). The CDR3 is 14 residues long. The CDR3 nucleotides read TGTGCCAGCAGCTTATCTCTAGAGTCACACGAGCAGTACTTC. Translating it yields CASSLSLESHEQYF.

V usage is TRBV19 and J usage is TRBJ2-7; 7 nucleotides align to TRBD2. This CDR3 is built from 15 residues. From germline, CDR1 is LNHDA and CDR2 SQIVND (reference sequence). Germline trimming cut 3 bases from V and 1 base from J; bases unmatched to any gene: 6. CDR3 nucleotides: TGTGCCAGTAGTATTACGGGGGGTAGGTCCTACGAGCAGTACTTC. As protein: CASSITGGRSYEQYF.

V usage is TRBV7-8 and J usage is TRBJ1-1, with D perhaps matching TRBD1 (5 bases). V shed 6 bases and J shed 10 bases, with 15 bases lying between them. The CDR3 spans 12 residues. The germline V gene encodes CDR1 SGHVS and CDR2 FQNEAQ. CDR3 sequence: CASSGGVLPAFF. The CDR3 DNA reads as TGTGCCAGCAGTGGGGGGGTCCTTCCAGCTTTCTTT.

The CDR3 is CASSMTVLNTEAFF. CDR3 DNA sequence: TGTGCCAGTAGTATGACGGTCTTGAACACTGAAGCTTTCTTT. J is TRBJ1-1 and V is TRBV19; unclear D gene. This CDR3 has 14 amino acids. Trimming pared 3 bases from V and 0 bases from J, leaving 8 bases between. The germline V gene has CDR1 LNHDA and CDR2 SQIVND (reference sequence).

The rearrangement links TRBV21-1 to TRBJ1-4. TRBV21-1 has pseudogene status. The CDR3 is made up of 17 amino acids. This CDR3 is CASSKGGPGLPNEKLFF. The CDR3 region has the DNA TGTGCCAGCAGCAAAGGAGGGCCGGGGTTACCTAATGAAAAACTGTTTTTT.

This clone was seen only once. The V gene is TRBV7-2, the J gene TRBJ2-1, with D maybe TRBD2 (5 bases). Trimming stripped 1 base from V and 1 base from J, with 11 bases between. The CDR3 length is 16 residues. In germline, CDR1 is SGHTA, CDR2 FQGNSA. CDR3 in DNA: TGTGCCAGCAGCTTAGGCCTAGCTAGGTCCTACAATGAGCAGTTCTTC. This gives the protein CASSLGLARSYNEQFF.

The sample holds a few counts of this clone. The V and J genes are TRBV28 and TRBJ1-1, with D unclear. CDR1 and CDR2 (germline): MDHEN, SYDVKM. There are 14 residues in the CDR3. V lost 2 bases and J lost 0, with 7 bases in between. The CDR3 region is CASSLTFMNTEAFF. CDR3 bases: TGTGCCAGCAGTTTAACGTTCATGAACACTGAAGCTTTCTTT.

V gene TRBV7-2 combines with J gene TRBJ2-1, with 10 bases fitting TRBD2. Germline loops: CDR1 SGHTA, CDR2 FQGNSA. The CDR3 runs to 12 residues. After removal of 5 bases from V and 14 bases from J, the junction contained 6 bases not matched to a gene. CDR3 nucleotides: TGTGCCAGCAGCAAAGCTAGCGGGAGAAAGTTCTTC. Its translation is CASSKASGRKFF.

This sequence joins TRBV29-1 and TRBJ1-5, with TRBD1 as a possible D gene (6 bases). The CDR3 extends over 13 amino acids. The V end was cut by 6 bases, the J end by 5 bases, with 14 bases between. Germline V gives CDR1 SQVTM, CDR2 ANQGSEA. As DNA, the CDR3 is TGCAGCGTATCCGCAGGGGCGCATCAGCCCCAGCATTTT. It translates to CSVSAGAHQPQHF.